This TCR beta chain was documented in a study of beta chain features in type 1 diabetes. Study-wide results and limits: TCRB CDR3s from Type 1 diabetes patients were moderately but significantly shorter in all four CD4+ subsets. Healthy donors had naive, central memory and Treg TCRB repertoires that appeared less similar than those seen among patients.

Expressed TCRB transcripts got sequenced, as all isolated RNA was reverse transcribed. Data came from immunoSEQ multiplex PCR; TCRdb stores just in-frame clones and leaves some out. The table has about 160,000 clones, around 8.4% seen once. Naive, central memory, regulatory and stem cell-like memory cells within the CD4+ compartment were sorted using CD45RO/CCR7/CD25/CD127/CD95/CD27. This CDR3 region has 15 residues. The V gene end was trimmed by 1 base and the J gene end by 7 bases; junction bases not matched to a gene: 6. Germline V gene sequence: CDR1 KGHSH, CDR2 LQKENI. Only a few counts were recorded for this clone. Its antigen is not identified.

The clonotype originates from a woman between 18 and 29 years old with type 1 diabetes. The sequenced material came from central memory CD4+ T cells from blood. This chain joins TRBV18 and TRBJ2-7; 11 bases map to TRBD2. CDR3 sequence (DNA): TGTGCCAGCTCACCACGTCCGGGACTAGCGGAAGAGCAGTACTTC. Encoded protein: CASSPRPGLAEEQYF.